This T cell receptor (beta chain) was captured by sequencing in a study of cytomegalovirus exposure and HLA in healthy donors. Study-level information: Early released data comprised 75 million to 100 million unique TCRs from HLA-typed donors.

Amplification used 60 Vbeta primers and 13 Jbeta primers. TCRdb's copy holds only in-frame clones and misses some; the assay was immunoSEQ multiplex PCR. The sample includes 99,000 or so clones, around 9.1% seen only once; the top ten take around 5.9%. Regarding the study as a whole: As a later analysis showed, a missense DCLRE1C variant was linked to trimming of TCR beta V- and J-genes. Clonal expansion was found to be greater in HLA-associated TCR beta chains than in equally common others in a later analysis. Among immune exposure information, only CMV serostatus was available.

Note on this clone: The antigen remains unidentified.

The germline V gene has CDR1 SGDLS and CDR2 YYNGEE. V gave up 0 bases and J gave up 1 base, with 9 bases separating them. This CDR3 has 15 residues. The receptor was isolated from a man in his forties or fifties in good health and CMV-seropositive. The chain has TRBV9 and TRBJ2-3; tentative D call: TRBD2 (5 bases). Sequencing was carried out using PBMCs. CDR3 bases: TGTGCCAGCAGCGTAGGAGACGGGGGCACAGATACGCAGTATTTT. Translating it yields CASSVGDGGTDTQYF. The full variable domain, completed using reference TRBV9 and TRBJ2-3, is DSGVTQTPKHLITATGQRVTLRCSPRSGDLSVYWYQQSLDQGLQFLIQYYNGEERAKGNILERFSAQQFPDLHSELNLSSLELGDSALYFCASSVGDGGTDTQYFGPGTRLTVL.